The present T cell receptor (beta chain) was sequenced within a study of blood T cells in healthy people across ages. With 3 bases removed from V and 3 bases from J, the gap between germline ends came to 8 bases. This CDR3 is built from 13 residues. Germline values: CDR1 DFQATT, CDR2 SNEGSKA (reference sequence). The second PCR ran roughly 7 to 12 cycles with a sample-barcoded 5' primer and J-beta primers. Every sample gave at least 2.5 million paired-end reads containing CDR3. TCRdb used MiXCR to reprocess the 5' RACE reads, holding one entry per CDR3 protein. The sample has about 730,000 distinct CDR3 sequences; around 40% are singletons.

This chain uses TRBV20-1 with TRBJ1-4; no clear D. The origin of this receptor is an older woman in good health. The material sequenced was blood. CDR3 region: CSARGQSNEKLFF. As DNA, the CDR3 is TGCAGTGCTAGGGGCCAGTCTAATGAAAAACTGTTTTTT.